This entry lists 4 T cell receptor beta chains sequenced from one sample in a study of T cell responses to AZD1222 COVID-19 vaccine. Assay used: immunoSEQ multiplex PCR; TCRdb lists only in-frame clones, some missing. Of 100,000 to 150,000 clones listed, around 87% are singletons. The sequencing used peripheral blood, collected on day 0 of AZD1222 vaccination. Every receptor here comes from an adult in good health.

CDR3 protein: CASSSQGSYNSPLHF. The CDR3 nucleotides are TGTGCCAGCAGCTCACAGGGCTCCTATAATTCACCCCTCCACTTT. This chain links TRBV7-9 with TRBJ1-6; D possibly corresponds to TRBD1 (6 bases). This CDR3 is built from 15 residues. Trimming shortened V by 4 bases and J by 0 bases, and 7 bases separated the two germline ends. From germline, CDR1 is SEHNR and CDR2 FQNEAQ (reference sequence).

This CDR3 is CASTFRTGHTEAFF. DNA of the CDR3: TGTGCCAGTACATTTCGAACGGGGCACACTGAAGCTTTCTTT. The chain combines TRBV19 with TRBJ1-1, with D possibly matching TRBD1 (5 bases). Germline CDR1 LNHDA, CDR2 SQIVND (reference sequence). The V and J ends lost 7 bases and 3 bases respectively, with 15 bases between them. This CDR3 contains 14 residues.

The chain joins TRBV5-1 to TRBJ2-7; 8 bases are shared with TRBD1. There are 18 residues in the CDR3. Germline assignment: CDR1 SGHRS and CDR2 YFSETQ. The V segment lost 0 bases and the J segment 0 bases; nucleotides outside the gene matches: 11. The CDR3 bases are TGCGCCAGCAGCTTGGCTCCGGGACAGGCCACTCGCTCCTACGAGCAGTACTTC. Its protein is CASSLAPGQATRSYEQYF.

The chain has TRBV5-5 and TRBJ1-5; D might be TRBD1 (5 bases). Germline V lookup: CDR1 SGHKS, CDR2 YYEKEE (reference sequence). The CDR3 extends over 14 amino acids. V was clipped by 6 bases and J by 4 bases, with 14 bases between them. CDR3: CASNFGHGNQPQHF. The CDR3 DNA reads TGTGCCAGCAACTTTGGACACGGGAATCAGCCCCAGCATTTT.